The 9 T cell receptor beta chains reported below all come from one sample, sequenced in a study of blood T cell repertoires in COVID-19. Some clones are missing from TCRdb's copy, which holds only in-frame ones; the method was immunoSEQ multiplex PCR. This sample has a few hundred thousand clones, with just over 85% found just once. The material sequenced was PBMCs or T cells enriched from blood (not recorded which). The receptors derive from a woman between 40 and 55 years old with acute COVID-19.

The rearrangement joins TRBV21-1 to TRBJ2-3; the D call TRBD2 from the table was never checked on the DNA. TRBV21-1 is reported as a pseudogene. This CDR3 has 13 residues. The CDR3 bases are TGTGCCAGCAGCCACCCAGGCAGGAGGCCGCAGTATTTT. Translating gives CASSHPGRRPQYF.

This chain links TRBV11-2 with TRBJ2-1; TRBD2 matches at 7 bases. This CDR3 contains 16 residues. The germline CDR1 and CDR2 sequences are SGHAT and FQNNGV. Trimming removed 3 bases from V and 0 bases from J; junction bases left unmatched: 5. CDR3 amino acids: CASSFTGGRSYNEQFF. The CDR3 DNA sequence: TGTGCCAGCAGCTTTACGGGAGGACGCTCCTACAATGAGCAGTTCTTC.

The table lists this clone with a count of one. This chain connects TRBV28 to TRBJ2-2, with 8 bases aligning to TRBD1. Germline V gives CDR1 MDHEN, CDR2 SYDVKM. The CDR3 is made up of 15 amino acids. V was pared by 6 bases and J by 0 bases, with 3 bases of the junction left unmatched. The CDR3 DNA reads as TGTGCCAGCAGAAGACAGGGGACGAACACCGGGGAGCTGTTTTTT. Residues: CASRRQGTNTGELFF.

The chain links TRBV19 to TRBJ1-5; D gene uncertain. This CDR3 region has 16 residues. V lost 6 bases to trimming and J lost 3 bases, with 18 bases between them. Germline lookup yields CDR1 LNHDA and CDR2 SQIVND (reference sequence). In DNA, the CDR3 is TGTGCCAGTAGGGGCGGGGTTACGTTATTCAATCAGCCCCAGCATTTT. Its translation: CASRGGVTLFNQPQHF.

The V gene is TRBV7-2, the J gene TRBJ1-2; D is possibly TRBD1 (5 bases). Trimming pared 3 bases from V and 8 bases from J, leaving 13 bases between. There are 13 residues in the CDR3. The germline gives CDR1 SGHTA, CDR2 FQGNSA. CDR3 protein: CASSLAPTGGYTF. CDR3 coding DNA: TGTGCCAGCAGCTTGGCCCCAACAGGAGGCTACACCTTC.

The chain carries TRBV7-3 and TRBJ2-1; the D gene is possibly TRBD1 (6 bases). The CDR3 runs to 15 residues. Germline CDR1 reads SGHTA; CDR2 reads FQGTGA. Deletions cut 5 bases from V and 4 bases from J, with 15 bases between. CDR3: CASSLAGTKYNEQFF. DNA for the CDR3: TGTGCCAGCAGCCTCGCCGGGACAAAGTACAATGAGCAGTTCTTC. Full variable domain (outside the CDR3, taken from reference TRBV7-3 and TRBJ2-1): GAGVSQTPSNKVTEKGKYVELRCDPISGHTALYWYRQSLGQGPEFLIYFQGTGAADDSGLPNDRFFAVRPEGSVSTLKIQRTERGDSAVYLCASSLAGTKYNEQFFGPGTRLTVL.

In this sample, this clone turned up once. J is TRBJ1-5 and V is TRBV7-2; no definite D call. The CDR3 has 13 amino acids. Trimming cost V 6 bases and J 3 bases, with 9 bases left between them. CDR1 SGHTA and CDR2 FQGNSA come from the germline V gene. The CDR3 nucleotides read TGTGCCAGCAGGCGGGATCACAATCAGCCCCAGCATTTT. Translating it yields CASRRDHNQPQHF.

The genes are TRBV15 and TRBJ1-5; D is unclear. Germline CDR1 is LNHNV and CDR2 is YYDKDF (reference sequence). The CDR3 contains 15 residues. Trimming removed 1 base at V and 0 bases at J, with 7 bases between. The CDR3 protein is CATSRADYSNQPQHF. CDR3 in DNA: TGTGCCACCAGCAGAGCAGATTATAGCAATCAGCCCCAGCATTTT.

This clone was counted a single time. The rearrangement links TRBV9 to TRBJ2-3; 7 nucleotides agree with TRBD1. J gave up 0 bases and V 4 bases, and 8 bases lay outside the gene matches. The CDR3 spans 16 residues. CDR1 is SGDLS and CDR2 is YYNGEE in the germline V gene. The CDR3 DNA reads as TGTGCCAGCAGCCCTCGGACAGGATTGAGCACAGATACGCAGTATTTT. This codes for CASSPRTGLSTDTQYF.